What follows are 7 T cell receptor beta chains derived from one specimen sequenced in a study of blood T cell repertoires in COVID-19. Method: immunoSEQ multiplex PCR; TCRdb's copy keeps in-frame clones and lacks some. The sample yields about 160,000 clones, about nine tenths seen once. The sample comprised peripheral blood. The receptors derive from a woman in her sixties who had recovered from COVID-19.

This sequence joins TRBV28 and TRBJ1-2, with 10 bases that match TRBD1. V trimming: 6 bases; J trimming: 6 bases; junction bases outside the gene matches: 7. Germline values: CDR1 MDHEN, CDR2 SYDVKM. The CDR3 is made up of 14 amino acids. The CDR3 nucleotides are TGTGCCAGCAGGCCGACAGGGGGCGACGATGGCTACACCTTC. Translation: CASRPTGGDDGYTF.

This chain uses TRBV6-5 with TRBJ1-5; TRBD1 agrees at 7 bases. This CDR3 has 12 residues. The germline V gene has CDR1 MNHEY and CDR2 SVGAGI. The ends lost 7 bases at V and 14 bases at J; junction bases unmatched: 11. The chain's CDR3 is CASKAGTASEHF. In nucleotides, the CDR3 is TGTGCCAGCAAGGCCGGGACAGCCTCCGAGCATTTT.

This chain connects TRBV6-1 to TRBJ1-5; weak D call: TRBD1 (5 bases). The CDR3 consists of 16 residues. Germline V gene sequence: CDR1 MNHNS, CDR2 SASEGT. The V end lost 1 base, the J end lost 11 bases, and 21 bases lay between the germline ends. CDR3 in amino acids: CASSEVVSRGFLAQHF. CDR3 sequence (DNA): TGTGCCAGCAGTGAAGTGGTCAGTCGGGGGTTCCTAGCCCAGCATTTT.

The V gene is TRBV5-6, the J gene TRBJ1-6; D possibly corresponds to TRBD1 (5 bases). The germline V and J ends were trimmed by 2 bases and 8 bases, with 11 bases remaining between them. Germline loops: CDR1 SGHDT, CDR2 YYEEEE. The length of the CDR3 is 14 residues. The CDR3 DNA sequence: TGTGCCAGCAGCTTATCGAGACAGTATTCACCCCTCCACTTT. This encodes CASSLSRQYSPLHF.

This clone was observed at least ten times. This chain connects TRBV11-2 to TRBJ2-6; D might be TRBD2 (6 bases). This CDR3 contains 18 residues. Trimming pared 5 bases from V and 6 bases from J, leaving 23 bases between. Germline CDR1 SGHAT, CDR2 FQNNGV. The CDR3 DNA follows: TGTGCCAGCAGCCCTTTGACCCGGTCGCGGGGAGAGGCCAACGTCCTGACTTTC. It codes for CASSPLTRSRGEANVLTF.

This chain joins TRBV5-1 and TRBJ1-1, with 8 bases identical to TRBD1. CDR1 and CDR2 (germline): SGHRS, YFSETQ. V shed 0 bases and J 3 bases; nucleotides not matched to a gene: 4. The CDR3 is 15 residues long. The CDR3 protein is CASSLGRTGHTEAFF. The DNA for the CDR3 is TGCGCCAGCAGCTTGGGCCGGACAGGGCACACTGAAGCTTTCTTT.

The V gene is TRBV7-3, the J gene TRBJ2-1; 13 positions match TRBD2. Germline CDR1 is SGHTA and CDR2 is FQGTGA. The ends lost 5 bases at V and 6 bases at J; junction bases unmatched: 7. This CDR3 comprises 16 residues. CDR3 nucleotides: TGTGCCAGCAGCCCCGTACTAGCGGGGGGGCCCAATGAGCAGTTCTTC. Translation: CASSPVLAGGPNEQFF.